This T cell receptor (beta chain) was sequenced for a study of PD-L1 blockade in urothelial cancer. At the level of the study: Analyzed time points were 3 weeks (second dose) and 6 weeks after therapy began.

Germline CDR1 is SGHNT and CDR2 is YENEEA. The CDR3 loop spans 14 amino acids. V lost 1 base, J lost 13 bases, and 8 bases stayed unmatched. Noted time point: pretreatment peripheral blood. Sequencing was performed with immunoSEQ multiplex PCR; in TCRdb, only in-frame clones are kept and a portion is missing. The sample lists tens of thousands of clones, over 65% seen once, with around 14% in the top ten. This sequence originates from a man in his fifties or sixties with urothelial cancer. V and J are TRBV11-3 and TRBJ2-1; 9 bases fit TRBD2. Here the sequenced sample was PBMCs, taken around atezolizumab (anti-PD-L1) treatment. The CDR3 region is CASSLAGGGGLQFF. The CDR3 coding sequence is TGTGCCAGCAGCTTAGCCGGCGGGGGGGGCCTTCAGTTCTTC.